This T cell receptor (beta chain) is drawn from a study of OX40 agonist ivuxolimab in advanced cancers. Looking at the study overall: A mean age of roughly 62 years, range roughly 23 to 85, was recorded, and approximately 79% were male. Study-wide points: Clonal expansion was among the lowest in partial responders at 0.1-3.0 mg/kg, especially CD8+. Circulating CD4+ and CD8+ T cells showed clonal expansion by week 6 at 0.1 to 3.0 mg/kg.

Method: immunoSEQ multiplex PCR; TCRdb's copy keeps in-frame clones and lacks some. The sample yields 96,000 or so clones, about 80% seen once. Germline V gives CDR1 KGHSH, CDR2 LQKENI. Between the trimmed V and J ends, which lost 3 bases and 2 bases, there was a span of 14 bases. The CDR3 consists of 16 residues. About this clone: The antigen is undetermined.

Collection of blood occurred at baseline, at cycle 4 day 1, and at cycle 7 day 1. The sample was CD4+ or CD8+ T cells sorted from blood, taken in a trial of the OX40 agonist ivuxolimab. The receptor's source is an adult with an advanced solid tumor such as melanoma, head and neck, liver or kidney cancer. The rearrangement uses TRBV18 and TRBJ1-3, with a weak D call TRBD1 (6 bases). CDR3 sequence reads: CASSPNRVSTGNTIYF. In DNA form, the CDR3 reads TGTGCCAGCTCACCTAACAGGGTGTCGACTGGAAACACCATATATTTT.